The 24 T cell receptor beta chains below all came from one sample that was sequenced in a study of shared clonotypes between healthy human individuals. Some clones are missing from TCRdb's copy, which holds only in-frame ones; the method was immunoSEQ multiplex PCR. Of around 2,100,000 clones listed, approximately 94% are singletons. Terminally differentiated effector memory CD45RA+ cells were left out of the naive CD8 fraction, which was CD45RO-negative and positively selected for CCR7. The sample taken for sequencing was naive CD8+ T cells sorted from blood. The receptors here all came from a man aged 18-30 years in good health.

The genes are TRBV19 and TRBJ2-7; the D is unclear. V lost 6 bases and J 5 bases, leaving 20 bases between the germline ends. This CDR3 contains 15 residues. Germline values: CDR1 LNHDA, CDR2 SQIVND (reference sequence). The CDR3 DNA is TGTGCCAGTAGCCCCTCGGCCGGCCCCTGGGACGAGCAGTACTTC. Amino acid sequence: CASSPSAGPWDEQYF.

This sequence joins TRBV7-2 and TRBJ2-1; TRBD2 agrees at 9 bases. The CDR3 has 18 residues. The J segment lost 6 bases and the V segment lost 4 bases, leaving 16 bases of the junction unmatched. Germline V lookup: CDR1 SGHTA, CDR2 FQGNSA. The CDR3 DNA reads TGTGCCAGCAGCTCCGCTCCGTCTAGCGGGACATTCGGCAATGAGCAGTTCTTC. Its translation: CASSSAPSSGTFGNEQFF.

This clone was seen only a few times. The V gene is TRBV5-1, the J gene TRBJ2-5, with TRBD2 identical over 8 bases. Germline-derived CDR1 and CDR2 are SGHRS and YFSETQ. V shed 2 bases and J 5 bases; nucleotides not matched to a gene: 8. The CDR3 has 15 amino acids. The CDR3 sequence is CASSFLGGAEETQYF. CDR3 DNA sequence: TGCGCCAGCAGCTTTCTCGGGGGGGCTGAGGAGACCCAGTACTTC.

The chain combines TRBV27 with TRBJ1-2; TRBD1 agrees at 8 bases. V lost 3 bases to trimming and J lost 9 bases; unmatched junction nucleotides: 6. CDR3 length: 13 amino acids. CDR1 MNHEY and CDR2 SMNVEV come from the germline V gene (reference sequence). This CDR3 is CASSFLQGERYTF. CDR3 sequence (DNA): TGTGCCAGCAGTTTTTTACAGGGGGAGCGCTACACCTTC.

CDR3 DNA sequence: TGTGCCAGCAGTTTAAGGGAAGTGGGCCAAGAGACCCAGTACTTC. Amino acids: CASSLREVGQETQYF. The chain couples TRBV28 to TRBJ2-5; no definite D call. Germline V gives CDR1 MDHEN, CDR2 SYDVKM. V was shortened by 2 bases and J by 1 base, with 11 bases between the two germline ends. The CDR3 consists of 15 residues.

The chain carries TRBV5-1 and TRBJ2-2; D ambiguous. Germline lookup yields CDR1 SGHRS and CDR2 YFSETQ. The CDR3 totals 14 residues. The germline V and J ends were trimmed by 2 bases and 1 base, with 6 bases remaining between them. This chain's CDR3 is CASSFDMNTGELFF. As DNA, the CDR3 is TGCGCCAGCAGCTTCGACATGAACACCGGGGAGCTGTTTTTT.

This clone is a singleton in its sample. The chain is built from TRBV13 and TRBJ2-7; TRBD2 matches 10 bases. Germline V lookup: CDR1 PRHDT, CDR2 FYEKMQ (reference sequence). The CDR3 runs 13 residues. V gave up 4 bases and J gave up 7 bases; unmatched junction bases: 4. The CDR3 sequence is CASSSSGSLEQYF. The CDR3 DNA reads as TGTGCCAGCAGCTCTAGCGGGAGCTTAGAGCAGTACTTC.

The chain combines TRBV27 with TRBJ1-6; D gene uncertain. V lost 4 bases and J lost 7, with 5 bases in between. CDR3 size: 12 residues. Germline V CDR1 and CDR2: MNHEY, SMNVEV (reference sequence). The CDR3 here is CASSWVNSPLHF. The CDR3, as DNA: TGTGCCAGCAGTTGGGTGAATTCACCCCTCCACTTT.

In DNA, the CDR3 is TGTGCCAGCAGTTACTTGGATCCCGGGGAGCTGTTTTTT. Its protein product is CASSYLDPGELFF. The chain combines TRBV6-5 with TRBJ2-2; D gene ambiguous. Germline V gene sequence: CDR1 MNHEY, CDR2 SVGAGI. V gave up 1 base and J gave up 6 bases, with 6 bases separating them. The CDR3 totals 13 residues.

The V gene is TRBV28, the J gene TRBJ2-7, with TRBD2 matching 7 bases. CDR1 is MDHEN, CDR2 SYDVKM, per germline. The CDR3 contains 12 residues. With V trimmed by 6 bases and J by 7 bases, 6 bases remained unmatched. In nucleotides, the CDR3 is TGTGCCAGCAGCAGCCTAGCGGAGGAGCAGTACTTC. The encoded protein is CASSSLAEEQYF.

The rearrangement uses TRBV15 and TRBJ2-1; D is perhaps TRBD2 (5 bases). V lost 0 bases and J lost 1, with 7 bases in between. Per the germline V gene, CDR1 is LNHNV and CDR2 is YYDKDF (reference sequence). This CDR3 has 15 residues. In DNA, the CDR3 is TGTGCCACCAGCAGAGATCGACTATCCTACAATGAGCAGTTCTTC. It specifies CATSRDRLSYNEQFF.

This clone has a handful of counts. Other nucleotide sequences from this sample produce the same CDR3. This chain joins TRBV28 and TRBJ2-7; D may be TRBD2 (5 bases). Germline V CDR1 and CDR2: MDHEN, SYDVKM. The CDR3 totals 14 residues. The V and J ends lost 2 bases and 3 bases respectively, with 11 bases between them. The CDR3 DNA is TGTGCCAGCAGTTTAGTCGGGGAAGGCTACGAGCAGTACTTC. Its translation is CASSLVGEGYEQYF.

With respect to this clone: This specimen includes other DNA sequences encoding the same CDR3. The chain recombines TRBV5-6 with TRBJ1-1; possible D gene TRBD1, 5 bases. This CDR3 is 13 amino acids long. Germline V CDR1 and CDR2: SGHDT, YYEEEE. The V end lost 1 base, the J end lost 4 bases, and 8 bases lay between the germline ends. The CDR3 loop reads CASSLRGGTEAFF. The CDR3 nucleotides read TGTGCCAGCAGCTTGCGGGGGGGCACTGAAGCTTTCTTT.

As regards this clone: This same CDR3 is encoded by further DNA sequences in the sample. V usage is TRBV28 and J usage is TRBJ2-7; 7 bases line up with TRBD2. The length of the CDR3 is 13 residues. V was pared by 4 bases and J by 0 bases, with 0 bases of the junction left unmatched. Germline values: CDR1 MDHEN, CDR2 SYDVKM. The CDR3 bases are TGTGCCAGCAGTTGGGGGGGCTCCTACGAGCAGTACTTC. This gives the protein CASSWGGSYEQYF.

This clone appeared once. The genes are TRBV4-1 and TRBJ1-5, with 9 bases that match TRBD1. Germline V CDR1 and CDR2: MGHRA, YSYEKL. The ends lost 3 bases at V and 0 bases at J; junction bases unmatched: 15. This CDR3 region has 20 residues. The DNA for the CDR3 is TGCGCCAGCAGCCATTCGTTACCGGGACAGGGAGACTATAGCAATCAGCCCCAGCATTTT. Translated, it gives CASSHSLPGQGDYSNQPQHF.

The chain carries TRBV13 and TRBJ2-5; 10 nucleotides align to TRBD2. Trimming cost V 1 base and J 5 bases; bases outside gene matches: 1. This CDR3 has 14 residues. Germline V gives CDR1 PRHDT, CDR2 FYEKMQ (reference sequence). CDR3 sequence reads: CASSLETSGETQYF. DNA for the CDR3: TGTGCCAGCAGCTTAGAGACTAGCGGGGAGACCCAGTACTTC. The full variable domain, completed using reference TRBV13 and TRBJ2-5, is AAGVIQSPRHLIKEKRETATLKCYPIPRHDTVYWYQQGPGQDPQFLISFYEKMQSDKGSIPDRFSAQQFSDYHSELNMSSLELGDSALYFCASSLETSGETQYFGPGTRLLVL.

This clone was detected a few times. The rearrangement uses TRBV5-6 and TRBJ2-1, with D unclear. CDR3 size: 13 residues. The ends were cut back, 0 bases at V and 4 bases at J, with 5 bases in the middle. Germline assignment: CDR1 SGHDT and CDR2 YYEEEE. The CDR3 DNA sequence: TGTGCCAGCAGCTTGGAGGAGTACAATGAGCAGTTCTTC. It yields the protein CASSLEEYNEQFF.

The chain uses TRBV7-9 and TRBJ2-5, with a weak D call TRBD2 (5 bases). CDR3 length: 16 residues. Germline CDR1 is SEHNR and CDR2 is FQNEAQ (reference sequence). Trimming left V 0 bases short and J 2 bases short, with 13 bases between. The CDR3 coding sequence is TGTGCCAGCAGCTTAGCCCCTTCTAGCTCTCAAGAGACCCAGTACTTC. It translates to CASSLAPSSSQETQYF.

This chain joins TRBV11-2 and TRBJ2-3; TRBD1 might be the D (7 bases). Per germline, CDR1 SGHAT and CDR2 FQNNGV. V lost 4 bases, J lost 6 bases, and 14 bases lay in between. The CDR3 runs to 14 residues. CDR3 loop: CASSSTTGTDTQYF. In nucleotides, the CDR3 is TGTGCCAGCAGCTCGACGACAGGGACTGATACGCAGTATTTT.

The chain links TRBV4-1 to TRBJ1-2; no firm D call. CDR1 is MGHRA and CDR2 is YSYEKL in the germline V gene. The V gene lost 1 base and the J gene lost 4 bases, with 7 bases spanning the gap. The CDR3 length is 13 residues. DNA for the CDR3: TGCGCCAGCAGCCAAGTTTCGGTCTATGGCTACACCTTC. Amino acid sequence: CASSQVSVYGYTF.

The chain couples TRBV15 to TRBJ1-2; 10 nucleotides match TRBD1. The length of the CDR3 is 14 residues. Germline V lookup: CDR1 LNHNV, CDR2 YYDKDF (reference sequence). The trim removed 2 bases at V and 13 bases at J, leaving 10 bases unmatched. In nucleotides, the CDR3 is TGTGCCACCAGCAGATACAGACAGGGGGCGCTTACCACCTTC. It translates to CATSRYRQGALTTF.

This chain joins TRBV30 and TRBJ2-3; possible D gene TRBD2, 5 bases. Trimming removed 1 base at V and 3 bases at J, with 17 bases between. The CDR3 has 16 amino acids. Germline assignment: CDR1 GTSNPN and CDR2 SVGIG (reference sequence). CDR3: CAWSGTSGDLTDTQYF. As DNA, the CDR3 is TGTGCCTGGAGTGGGACCAGCGGAGACCTGACAGATACGCAGTATTTT.

V and J are TRBV27 and TRBJ2-5, with 10 bases identical to TRBD2. The length of the CDR3 is 16 residues. CDR1 MNHEY and CDR2 SMNVEV come from the germline V gene (reference sequence). Trimming cost V 3 bases and J 1 base; bases outside gene matches: 5. CDR3 region: CASSLEAGGPQETQYF. For the CDR3, the DNA is TGTGCCAGCAGTTTGGAAGCGGGGGGGCCCCAAGAGACCCAGTACTTC.

For this clone: Other DNA variants within this sample encode the same CDR3. This chain uses TRBV7-9 with TRBJ2-1; D gene ambiguous. Trimming cost V 5 bases and J 8 bases, with 10 bases left between them. The CDR3 is 12 amino acids. Germline V gene data show CDR1 as SEHNR and CDR2 as FQNEAQ (reference sequence). The DNA for the CDR3 is TGTGCCAGCAGCCCTATAGGAGATGAGCAGTTCTTC. It yields the protein CASSPIGDEQFF.